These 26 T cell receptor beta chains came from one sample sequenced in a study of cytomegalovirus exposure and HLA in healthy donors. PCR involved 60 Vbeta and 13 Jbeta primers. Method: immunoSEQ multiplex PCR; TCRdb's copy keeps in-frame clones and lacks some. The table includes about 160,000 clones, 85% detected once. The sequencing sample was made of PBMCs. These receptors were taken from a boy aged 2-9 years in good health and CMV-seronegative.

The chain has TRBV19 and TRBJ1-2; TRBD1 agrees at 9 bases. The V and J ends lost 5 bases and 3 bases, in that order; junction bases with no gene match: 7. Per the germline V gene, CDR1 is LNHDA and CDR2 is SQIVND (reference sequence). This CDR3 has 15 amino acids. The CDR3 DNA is TGTGCCAGTAGTGTACAGGGGGCAGGGGACTATGGCTACACCTTC. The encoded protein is CASSVQGAGDYGYTF.

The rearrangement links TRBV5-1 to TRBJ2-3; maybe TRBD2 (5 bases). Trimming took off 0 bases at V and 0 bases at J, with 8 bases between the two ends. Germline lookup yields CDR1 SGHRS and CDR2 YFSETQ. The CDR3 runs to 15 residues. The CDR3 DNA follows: TGCGCCAGCAGCTTGGTTAGGACTAGCACAGATACGCAGTATTTT. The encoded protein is CASSLVRTSTDTQYF.

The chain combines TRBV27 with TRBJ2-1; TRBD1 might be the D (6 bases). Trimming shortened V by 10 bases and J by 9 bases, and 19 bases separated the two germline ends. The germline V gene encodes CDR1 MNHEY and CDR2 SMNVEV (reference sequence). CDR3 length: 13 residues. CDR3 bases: TGTGCCATCTGGGGGCAGGGTAAGAGTGAGCAGTTCTTC. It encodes CAIWGQGKSEQFF.

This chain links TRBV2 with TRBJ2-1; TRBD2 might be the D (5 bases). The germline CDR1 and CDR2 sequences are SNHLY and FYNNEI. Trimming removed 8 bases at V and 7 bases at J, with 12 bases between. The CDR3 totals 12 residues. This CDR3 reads CASVRGRNEQFF. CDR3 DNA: TGTGCCAGCGTCCGGGGAAGGAATGAGCAGTTCTTC.

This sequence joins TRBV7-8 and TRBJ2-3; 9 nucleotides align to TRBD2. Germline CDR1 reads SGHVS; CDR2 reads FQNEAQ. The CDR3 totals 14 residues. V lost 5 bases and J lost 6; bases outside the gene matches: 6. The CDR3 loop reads CASSVSGGGDTQYF. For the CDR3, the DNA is TGTGCCAGCAGCGTTAGCGGGGGAGGGGATACGCAGTATTTT.

Here the CDR3 reads CSVEPRGSPYEQYF. CDR3 nucleotide sequence: TGCAGCGTTGAACCCCGGGGGAGCCCCTACGAGCAGTACTTC. The chain joins TRBV29-1 to TRBJ2-7; TRBD2 is a possible D gene (6 bases). Germline V lookup: CDR1 SQVTM, CDR2 ANQGSEA. The ends were cut back, 2 bases at V and 2 bases at J, with 13 bases in the middle. The CDR3 consists of 14 residues.

This CDR3 reads CASSPRTGVGYGYTF. DNA of the CDR3: TGTGCCAGCAGCCCGCGTACAGGGGTAGGGTATGGCTACACCTTC. The V gene is TRBV7-9, the J gene TRBJ1-2; 7 bases map to TRBD1. This CDR3 has 15 amino acids. V dropped 5 bases and J dropped 5; count of bases not matched to a gene: 11. The germline gives CDR1 SEHNR, CDR2 FQNEAQ (reference sequence).

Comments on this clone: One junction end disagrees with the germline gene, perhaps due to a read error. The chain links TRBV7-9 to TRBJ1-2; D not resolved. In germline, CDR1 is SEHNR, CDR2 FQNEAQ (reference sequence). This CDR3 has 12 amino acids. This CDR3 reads CSSSLPDYGYTF. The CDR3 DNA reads TGTTCCAGCAGCTTACCCGACTATGGCTACACCTTC.

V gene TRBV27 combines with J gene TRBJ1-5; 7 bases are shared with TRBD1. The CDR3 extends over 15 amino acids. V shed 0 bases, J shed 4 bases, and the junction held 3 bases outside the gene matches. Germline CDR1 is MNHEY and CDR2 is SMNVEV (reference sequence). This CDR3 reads CASSLSTGLNQPQHF. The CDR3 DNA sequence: TGTGCCAGCAGTTTATCGACAGGGCTTAATCAGCCCCAGCATTTT.

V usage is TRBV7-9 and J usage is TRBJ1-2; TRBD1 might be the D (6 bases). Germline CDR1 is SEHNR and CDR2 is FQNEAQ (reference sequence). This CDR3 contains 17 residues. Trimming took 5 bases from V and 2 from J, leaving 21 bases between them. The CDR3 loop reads CASSPTSDRLLNYGYTF. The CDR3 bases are TGTGCCAGCAGCCCCACTTCTGACAGGTTGTTGAACTATGGCTACACCTTC.

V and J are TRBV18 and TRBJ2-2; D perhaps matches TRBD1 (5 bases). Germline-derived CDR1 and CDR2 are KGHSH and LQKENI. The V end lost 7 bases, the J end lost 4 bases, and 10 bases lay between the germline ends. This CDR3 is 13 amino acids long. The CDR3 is CASCTGSTGELFF. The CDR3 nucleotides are TGTGCCAGCTGCACAGGTAGCACCGGGGAGCTGTTTTTT. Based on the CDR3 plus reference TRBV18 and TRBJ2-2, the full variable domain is NAGVMQNPRHLVRRRGQEARLRCSPMKGHSHVYWYRQLPEEGLKFMVYLQKENIIDESGMPKERFSAEFPKEGPSILRIQQVVRGDSAAYFCASCTGSTGELFFGEGSRLTVL.

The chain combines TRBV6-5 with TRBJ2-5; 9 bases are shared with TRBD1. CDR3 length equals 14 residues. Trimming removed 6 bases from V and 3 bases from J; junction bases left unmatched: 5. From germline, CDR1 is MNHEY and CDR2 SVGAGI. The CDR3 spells CASSLGQGEETQYF. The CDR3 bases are TGTGCCAGCAGCCTGGGACAGGGCGAAGAGACCCAGTACTTC.

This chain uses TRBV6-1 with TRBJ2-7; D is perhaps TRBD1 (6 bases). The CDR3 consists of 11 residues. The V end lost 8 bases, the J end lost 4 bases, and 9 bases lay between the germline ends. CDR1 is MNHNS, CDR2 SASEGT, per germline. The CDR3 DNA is TGTGCCAGCCGGGACATTTACGAGCAGTACGTC. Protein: CASRDIYEQYV.

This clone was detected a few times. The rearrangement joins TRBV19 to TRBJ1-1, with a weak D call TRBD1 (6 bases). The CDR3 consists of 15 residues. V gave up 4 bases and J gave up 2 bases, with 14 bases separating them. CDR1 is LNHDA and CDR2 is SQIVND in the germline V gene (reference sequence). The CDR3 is CASSRYRDYNTEAFF. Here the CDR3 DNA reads TGTGCCAGTAGTAGATACAGGGATTATAACACTGAAGCTTTCTTT.

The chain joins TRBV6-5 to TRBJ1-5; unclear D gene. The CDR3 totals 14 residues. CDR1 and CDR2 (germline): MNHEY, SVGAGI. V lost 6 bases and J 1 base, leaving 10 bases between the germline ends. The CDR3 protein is CASRPELSNQPQHF. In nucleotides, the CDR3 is TGTGCCAGCAGACCCGAGTTGAGCAATCAGCCCCAGCATTTT.

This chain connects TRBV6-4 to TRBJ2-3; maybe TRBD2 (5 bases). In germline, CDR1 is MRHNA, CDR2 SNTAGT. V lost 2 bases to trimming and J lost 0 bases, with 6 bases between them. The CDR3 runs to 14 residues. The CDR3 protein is CASSDRGSTDTQYF. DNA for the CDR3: TGTGCCAGCAGTGACAGAGGGAGCACAGATACGCAGTATTTT.

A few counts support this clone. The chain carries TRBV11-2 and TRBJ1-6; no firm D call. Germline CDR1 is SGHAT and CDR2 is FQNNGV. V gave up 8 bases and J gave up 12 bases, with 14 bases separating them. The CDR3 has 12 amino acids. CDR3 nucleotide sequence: TGTGCCAGCGGCCGAAGTGGTTTACCCCTCCACTTT. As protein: CASGRSGLPLHF.

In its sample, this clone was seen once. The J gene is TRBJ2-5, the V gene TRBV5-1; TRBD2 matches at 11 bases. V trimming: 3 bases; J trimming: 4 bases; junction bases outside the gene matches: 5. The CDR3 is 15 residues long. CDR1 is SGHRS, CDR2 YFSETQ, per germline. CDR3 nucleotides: TGCGCCAGCAGCTCGGGACTAGCGGTGGGAGAGACCCAGTACTTC. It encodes CASSSGLAVGETQYF. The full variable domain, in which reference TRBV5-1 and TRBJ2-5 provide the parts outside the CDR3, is KAGVTQTPRYLIKTRGQQVTLSCSPISGHRSVSWYQQTPGQGLQFLFEYFSETQRNKGNFPGRFSGRQFSNSRSEMNVSTLELGDSALYLCASSSGLAVGETQYFGPGTRLLVL.

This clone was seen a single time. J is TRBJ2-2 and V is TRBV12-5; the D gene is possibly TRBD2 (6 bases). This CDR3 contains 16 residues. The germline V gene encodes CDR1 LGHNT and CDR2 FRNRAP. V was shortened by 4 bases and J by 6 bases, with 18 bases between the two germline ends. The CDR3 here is CASGWSTGPGAGELFF. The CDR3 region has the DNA TGTGCTAGTGGTTGGTCCACGGGACCGGGGGCCGGGGAGCTGTTTTTT. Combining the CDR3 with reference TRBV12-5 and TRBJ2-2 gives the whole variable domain DARVTQTPRHKVTEMGQEVTMRCQPILGHNTVFWYRQTMMQGLELLAYFRNRAPLDDSGMPKDRFSAEMPDATLATLKIQPSEPRDSAVYFCASGWSTGPGAGELFFGEGSRLTVL.

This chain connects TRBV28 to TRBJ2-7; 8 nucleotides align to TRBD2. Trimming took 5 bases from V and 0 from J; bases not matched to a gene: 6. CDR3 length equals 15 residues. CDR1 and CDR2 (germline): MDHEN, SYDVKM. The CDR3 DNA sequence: TGTGCCAGCAGTAGCGCAGGACTAGCCTCCTACGAGCAGTACTTC. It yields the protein CASSSAGLASYEQYF.

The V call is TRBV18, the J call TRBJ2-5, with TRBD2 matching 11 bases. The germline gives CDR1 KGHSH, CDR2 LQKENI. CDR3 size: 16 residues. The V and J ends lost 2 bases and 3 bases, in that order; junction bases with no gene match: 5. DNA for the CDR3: TGTGCCAGCTCACCAGTCCGACTAGCGGGGAAAGAGACCCAGTACTTC. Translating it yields CASSPVRLAGKETQYF.

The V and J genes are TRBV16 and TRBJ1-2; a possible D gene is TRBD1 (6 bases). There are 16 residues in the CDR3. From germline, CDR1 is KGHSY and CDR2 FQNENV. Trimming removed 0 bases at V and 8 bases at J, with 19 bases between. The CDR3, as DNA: TGTGCCAGCAGCCAATCGACAGGCGCCCAAGGAGAAGGCTACACCTTC. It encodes CASSQSTGAQGEGYTF. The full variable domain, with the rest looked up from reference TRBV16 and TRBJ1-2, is GEEVAQTPKHLVRGEGQKAKLYCAPIKGHSYVFWYQQVLKNEFKFLISFQNENVFDETGMPKERFSAKCLPNSPCSLEIQATKLEDSAVYFCASSQSTGAQGEGYTFGSGTRLTVV.

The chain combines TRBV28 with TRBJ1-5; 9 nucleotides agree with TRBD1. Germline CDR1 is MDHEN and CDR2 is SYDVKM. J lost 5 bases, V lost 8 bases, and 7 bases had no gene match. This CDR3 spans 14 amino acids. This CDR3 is CASGGQGMHQPQHF. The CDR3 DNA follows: TGTGCCAGCGGTGGACAGGGGATGCATCAGCCCCAGCATTTT.

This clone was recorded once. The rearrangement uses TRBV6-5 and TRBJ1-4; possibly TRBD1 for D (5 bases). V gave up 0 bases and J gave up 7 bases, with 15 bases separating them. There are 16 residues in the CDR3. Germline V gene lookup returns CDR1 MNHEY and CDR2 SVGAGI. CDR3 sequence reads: CASSYSRLGRGEKLFF. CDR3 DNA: TGTGCCAGCAGTTACTCGCGTCTGGGGCGAGGTGAAAAACTGTTTTTT.

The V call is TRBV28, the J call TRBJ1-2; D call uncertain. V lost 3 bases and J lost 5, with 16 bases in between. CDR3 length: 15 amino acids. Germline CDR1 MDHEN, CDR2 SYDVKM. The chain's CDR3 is CASSLKAGPFYGYTF. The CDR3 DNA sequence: TGTGCCAGCAGTTTGAAGGCAGGTCCTTTTTATGGCTACACCTTC.

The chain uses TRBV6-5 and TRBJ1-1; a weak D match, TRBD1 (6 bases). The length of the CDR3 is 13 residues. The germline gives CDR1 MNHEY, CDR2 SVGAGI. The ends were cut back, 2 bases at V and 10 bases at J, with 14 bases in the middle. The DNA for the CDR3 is TGTGCCAGCAGTTACACGGGGGGGCTTGGAGCTTTCTTT. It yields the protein CASSYTGGLGAFF.